This T cell receptor beta chain was identified during a study of identical twins. Healthy Caucasians alone served as donors. This clonotype was detected a few times. Its target is unknown. cDNA carried unique molecular identifiers, and a universal primer site was added by template switching. TCRdb reprocessed the 5' RACE reads via MiXCR and lists one record per CDR3 protein. The sample carries approximately 600,000 distinct CDR3 sequences, roughly 7.1% recorded once. Whole-study results and caveats: Where out-of-frame alpha sequences were twin-shared, they showed excess low generation probability.

The germline V and J ends were trimmed by 1 base and 7 bases, with 14 bases remaining between them. The CDR3 has 14 amino acids. The germline CDR1 and CDR2 sequences are LGHDT and YNNKEL (reference sequence). These data were also filed under a second study, of yellow fever vaccine responses in identical twins.

The specimen was PBMCs. The chain links TRBV3-1 to TRBJ2-7; D not resolved. The receptor comes from a woman aged 18-29 years in good health. The CDR3 sequence: CASSQGVAVGEQYF. For the CDR3, the DNA is TGTGCCAGCAGCCAAGGAGTAGCTGTAGGGGAGCAGTACTTC.